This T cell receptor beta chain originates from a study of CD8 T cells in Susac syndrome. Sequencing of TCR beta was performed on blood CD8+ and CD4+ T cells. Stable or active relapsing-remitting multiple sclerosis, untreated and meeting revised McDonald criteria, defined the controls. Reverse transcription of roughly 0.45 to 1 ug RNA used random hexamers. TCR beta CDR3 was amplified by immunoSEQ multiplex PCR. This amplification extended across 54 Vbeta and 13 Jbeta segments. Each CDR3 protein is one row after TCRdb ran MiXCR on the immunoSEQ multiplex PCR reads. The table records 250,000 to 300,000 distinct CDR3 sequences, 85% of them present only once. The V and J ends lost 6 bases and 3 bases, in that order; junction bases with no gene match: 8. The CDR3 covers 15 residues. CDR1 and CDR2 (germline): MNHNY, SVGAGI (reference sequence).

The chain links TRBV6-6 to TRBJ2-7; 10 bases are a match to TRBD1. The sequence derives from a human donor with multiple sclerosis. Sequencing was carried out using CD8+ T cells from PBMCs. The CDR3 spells CASSIPGQGHYEQYF. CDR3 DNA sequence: TGTGCCAGCAGCATACCGGGACAGGGGCACTACGAGCAGTACTTC.